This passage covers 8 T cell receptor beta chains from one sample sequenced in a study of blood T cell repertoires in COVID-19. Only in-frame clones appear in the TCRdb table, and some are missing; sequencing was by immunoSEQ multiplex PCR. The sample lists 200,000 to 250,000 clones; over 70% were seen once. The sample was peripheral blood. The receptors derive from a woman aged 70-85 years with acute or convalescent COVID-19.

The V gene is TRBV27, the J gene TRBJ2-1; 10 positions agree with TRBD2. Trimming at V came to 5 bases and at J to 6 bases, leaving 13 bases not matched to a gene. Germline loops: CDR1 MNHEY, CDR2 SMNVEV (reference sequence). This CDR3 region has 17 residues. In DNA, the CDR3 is TGTGCCAGCAGTCCACCCCGAAGCGGGGGGGGATTCAATGAGCAGTTCTTC. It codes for CASSPPRSGGGFNEQFF.

DNA for the CDR3: TGTGCCAGCAGCCTATCGCCAGGGACCGGGGAGCTGTTTTTT. It codes for CASSLSPGTGELFF. The rearrangement links TRBV11-1 to TRBJ2-2; D perhaps matches TRBD1 (5 bases). Germline-derived CDR1 and CDR2 are SGHAT and FQDESV (reference sequence). The CDR3 is 14 residues long. Trimming shortened V by 5 bases and J by 5 bases, and 12 bases separated the two germline ends.

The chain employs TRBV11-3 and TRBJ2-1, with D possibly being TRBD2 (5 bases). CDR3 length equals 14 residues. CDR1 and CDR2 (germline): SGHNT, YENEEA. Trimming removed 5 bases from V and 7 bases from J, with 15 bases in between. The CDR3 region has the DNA TGTGCCAGCAGCCCTACTGCGGGCGGGAATGAGCAGTTCTTC. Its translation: CASSPTAGGNEQFF.

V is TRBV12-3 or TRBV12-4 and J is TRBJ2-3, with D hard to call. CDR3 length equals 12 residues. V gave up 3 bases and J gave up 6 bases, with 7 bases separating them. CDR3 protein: CASSFLVDTQYF. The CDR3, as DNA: TGTGCCAGCAGTTTTCTAGTTGATACGCAGTATTTT.

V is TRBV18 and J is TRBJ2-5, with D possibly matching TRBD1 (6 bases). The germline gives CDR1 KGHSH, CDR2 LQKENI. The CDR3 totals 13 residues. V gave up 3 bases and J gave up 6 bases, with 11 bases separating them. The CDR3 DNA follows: TGTGCCAGCTCACCGGACAGTTTTCAGACCCAGTACTTC. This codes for CASSPDSFQTQYF.

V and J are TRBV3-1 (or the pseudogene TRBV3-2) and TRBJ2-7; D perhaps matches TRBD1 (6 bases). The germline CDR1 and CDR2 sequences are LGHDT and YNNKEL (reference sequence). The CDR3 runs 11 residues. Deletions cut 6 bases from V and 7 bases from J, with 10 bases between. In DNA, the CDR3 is TGTGCCAGCAGACAGGGTTGGGAGCAGTACTTC. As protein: CASRQGWEQYF.

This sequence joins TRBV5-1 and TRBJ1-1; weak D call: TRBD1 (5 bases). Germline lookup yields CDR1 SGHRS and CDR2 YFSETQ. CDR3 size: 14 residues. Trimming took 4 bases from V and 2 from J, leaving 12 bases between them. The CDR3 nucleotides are TGCGCCAGCAGCACTGACAGTACAAACACTGAAGCTTTCTTT. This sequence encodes CASSTDSTNTEAFF. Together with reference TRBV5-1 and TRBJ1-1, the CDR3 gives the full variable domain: KAGVTQTPRYLIKTRGQQVTLSCSPISGHRSVSWYQQTPGQGLQFLFEYFSETQRNKGNFPGRFSGRQFSNSRSEMNVSTLELGDSALYLCASSTDSTNTEAFFGQGTRLTVV.

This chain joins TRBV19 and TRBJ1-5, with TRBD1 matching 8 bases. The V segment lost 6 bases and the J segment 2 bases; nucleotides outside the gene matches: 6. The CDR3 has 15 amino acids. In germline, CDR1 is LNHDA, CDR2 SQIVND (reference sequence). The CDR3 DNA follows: TGTGCCAGTAGGGCAGGGGGCGCGGGCAATCAGCCCCAGCATTTT. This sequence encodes CASRAGGAGNQPQHF.